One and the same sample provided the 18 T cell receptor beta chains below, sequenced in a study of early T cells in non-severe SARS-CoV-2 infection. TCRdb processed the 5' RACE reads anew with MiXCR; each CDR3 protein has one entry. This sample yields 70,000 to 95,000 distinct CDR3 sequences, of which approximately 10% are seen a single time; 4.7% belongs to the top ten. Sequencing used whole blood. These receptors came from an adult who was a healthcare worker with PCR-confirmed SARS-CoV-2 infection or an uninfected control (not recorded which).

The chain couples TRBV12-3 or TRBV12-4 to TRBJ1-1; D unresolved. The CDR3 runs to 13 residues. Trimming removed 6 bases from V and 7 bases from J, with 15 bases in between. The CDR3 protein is CASSQTDSFEAFF. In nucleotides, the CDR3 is TGTGCCAGCAGCCAAACAGACTCCTTTGAAGCTTTCTTT.

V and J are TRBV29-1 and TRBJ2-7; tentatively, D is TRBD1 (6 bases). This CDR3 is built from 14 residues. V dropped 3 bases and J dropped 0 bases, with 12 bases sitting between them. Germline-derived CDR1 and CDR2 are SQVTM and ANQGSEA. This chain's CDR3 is CSVDNSGDSYEQYF. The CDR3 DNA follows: TGCAGCGTTGATAACTCAGGGGACTCCTACGAGCAGTACTTC.

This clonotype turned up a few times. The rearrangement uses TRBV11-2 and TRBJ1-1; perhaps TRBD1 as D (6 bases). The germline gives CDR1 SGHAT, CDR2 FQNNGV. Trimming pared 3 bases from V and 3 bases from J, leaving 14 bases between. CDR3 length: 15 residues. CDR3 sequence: CASSFLLGADTEAFF. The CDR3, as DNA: TGTGCCAGCAGCTTCTTACTGGGGGCGGACACTGAAGCTTTCTTT.

The CDR3 region has the DNA TGCAGTGCCCCCTTAACTAGCGGGGGGGCCAACGAGCAGTACTTC. It specifies CSAPLTSGGANEQYF. The chain is built from TRBV20-1 and TRBJ2-7, with 13 nucleotides matching TRBD2. The CDR3 runs 15 residues. Looked up from germline, CDR1 is DFQATT and CDR2 is SNEGSKA (reference sequence). Trimming cost V 6 bases and J 5 bases; bases outside gene matches: 10.

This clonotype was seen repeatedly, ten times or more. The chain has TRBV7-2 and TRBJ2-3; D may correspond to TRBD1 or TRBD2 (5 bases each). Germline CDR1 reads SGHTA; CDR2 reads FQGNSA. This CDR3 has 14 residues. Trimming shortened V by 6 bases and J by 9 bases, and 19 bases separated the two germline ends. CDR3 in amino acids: CASSSPRGAGTQYF. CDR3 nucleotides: TGTGCCAGCAGTTCCCCGCGAGGGGCAGGCACGCAGTATTTT.

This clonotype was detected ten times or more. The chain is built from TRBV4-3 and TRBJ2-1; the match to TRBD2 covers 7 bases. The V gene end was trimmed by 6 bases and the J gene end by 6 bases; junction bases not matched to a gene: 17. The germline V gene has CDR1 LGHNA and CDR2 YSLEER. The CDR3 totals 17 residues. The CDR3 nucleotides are TGCGCCAGCAGTCCCAGGTGGGGCGGGGGAGCTTTCAATGAGCAGTTCTTC. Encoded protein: CASSPRWGGGAFNEQFF.

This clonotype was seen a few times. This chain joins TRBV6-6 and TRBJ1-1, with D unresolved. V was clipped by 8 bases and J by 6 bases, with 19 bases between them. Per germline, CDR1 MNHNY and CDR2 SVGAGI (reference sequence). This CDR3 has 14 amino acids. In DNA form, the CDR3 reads TGTGCCAGCCGAACGACTATTCGTGGACCTGAAGCTTTCTTT. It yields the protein CASRTTIRGPEAFF.

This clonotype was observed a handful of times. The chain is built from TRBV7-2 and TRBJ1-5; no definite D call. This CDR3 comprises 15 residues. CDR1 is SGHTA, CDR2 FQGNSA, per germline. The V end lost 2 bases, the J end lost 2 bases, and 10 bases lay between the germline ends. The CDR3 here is CASSLSAEGNQPQHF. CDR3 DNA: TGTGCCAGCAGCTTATCGGCAGAAGGCAATCAGCCCCAGCATTTT.

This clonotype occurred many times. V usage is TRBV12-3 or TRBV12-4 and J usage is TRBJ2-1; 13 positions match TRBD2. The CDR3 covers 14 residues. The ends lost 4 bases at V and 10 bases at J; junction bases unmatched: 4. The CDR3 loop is CASSSGLAGSEQFF. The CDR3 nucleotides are TGTGCCAGCAGTTCGGGACTAGCGGGGTCAGAGCAGTTCTTC.

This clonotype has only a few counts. The CDR3 spells CSVARGRGTDTQYF. CDR3 sequence (DNA): TGCAGCGTTGCGCGAGGCAGGGGCACAGATACGCAGTATTTT. This chain links TRBV29-1 with TRBJ2-3; tentatively, D is TRBD1 (5 bases). Germline CDR1 and CDR2: SQVTM and ANQGSEA. There are 14 residues in the CDR3. V was pared by 4 bases and J by 1 base, with 12 bases between.

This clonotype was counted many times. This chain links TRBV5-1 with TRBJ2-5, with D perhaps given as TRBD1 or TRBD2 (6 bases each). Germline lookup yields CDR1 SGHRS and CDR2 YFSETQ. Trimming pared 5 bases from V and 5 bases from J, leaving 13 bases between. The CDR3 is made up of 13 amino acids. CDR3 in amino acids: CASSSRGGETQYF. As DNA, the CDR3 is TGCGCCAGCAGTTCTAGAGGGGGGGAGACCCAGTACTTC.

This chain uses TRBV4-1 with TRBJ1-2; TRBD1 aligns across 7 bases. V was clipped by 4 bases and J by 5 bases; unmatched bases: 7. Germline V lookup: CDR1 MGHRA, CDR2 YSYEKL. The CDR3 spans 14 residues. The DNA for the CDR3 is TGCGCCAGCAGCCCCTGGACAGGCCCTTATGGCTACACCTTC. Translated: CASSPWTGPYGYTF.

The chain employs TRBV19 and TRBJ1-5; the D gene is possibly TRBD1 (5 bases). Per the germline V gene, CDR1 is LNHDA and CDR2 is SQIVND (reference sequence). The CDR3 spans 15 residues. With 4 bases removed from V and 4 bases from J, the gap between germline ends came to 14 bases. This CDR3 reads CASSKRDGRNQPQHF. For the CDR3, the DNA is TGTGCCAGTAGTAAACGGGACGGGAGGAATCAGCCCCAGCATTTT. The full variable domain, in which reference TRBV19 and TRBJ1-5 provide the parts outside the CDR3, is DGGITQSPKYLFRKEGQNVTLSCEQNLNHDAMYWYRQDPGQGLRLIYYSQIVNDFQKGDIAEGYSVSREKKESFPLTVTSAQKNPTAFYLCASSKRDGRNQPQHFGDGTRLSIL.

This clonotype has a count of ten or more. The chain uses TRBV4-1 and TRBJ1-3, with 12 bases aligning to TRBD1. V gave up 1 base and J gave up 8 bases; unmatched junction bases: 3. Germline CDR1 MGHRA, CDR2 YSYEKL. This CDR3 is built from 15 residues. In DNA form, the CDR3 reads TGCGCCAGCAGCCAAGTGGGGACAGGGGGCCACACCATATATTTT. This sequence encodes CASSQVGTGGHTIYF.

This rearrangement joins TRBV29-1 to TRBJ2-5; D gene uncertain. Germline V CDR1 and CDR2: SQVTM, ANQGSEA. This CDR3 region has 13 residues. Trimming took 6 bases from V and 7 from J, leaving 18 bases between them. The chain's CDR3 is CSVRDRIIATQYF. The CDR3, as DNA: TGCAGCGTCCGCGACCGCATTATTGCGACCCAGTACTTC.

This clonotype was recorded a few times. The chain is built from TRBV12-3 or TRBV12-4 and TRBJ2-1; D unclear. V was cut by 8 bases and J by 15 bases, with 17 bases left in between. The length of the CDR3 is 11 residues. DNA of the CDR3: TGTGCCAGCGGACCTGGACGGCGCCCGTTCTTC. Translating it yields CASGPGRRPFF.

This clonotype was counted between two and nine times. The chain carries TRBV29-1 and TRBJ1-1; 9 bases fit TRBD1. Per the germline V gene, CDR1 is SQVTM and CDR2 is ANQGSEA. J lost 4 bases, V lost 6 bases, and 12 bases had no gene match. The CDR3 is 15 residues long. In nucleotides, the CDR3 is TGCAGCGTGGGCCAACCGGGACAGGGCTTCACTGAAGCTTTCTTT. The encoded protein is CSVGQPGQGFTEAFF.

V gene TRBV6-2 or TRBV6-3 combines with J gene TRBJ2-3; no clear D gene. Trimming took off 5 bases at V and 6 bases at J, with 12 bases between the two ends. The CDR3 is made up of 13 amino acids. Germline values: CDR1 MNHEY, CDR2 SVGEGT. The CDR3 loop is CASSKDGTDTQYF. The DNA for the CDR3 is TGTGCCAGCAGTAAGGACGGTACGGATACGCAGTATTTT.